This T cell receptor beta chain was found in a study of blood T cell repertoires in COVID-19. This table comes from immunoSEQ multiplex PCR, and its TCRdb copy is limited to in-frame clones, with some not included. This table has over 400,000 clones, roughly nine tenths appearing once. Germline-derived CDR1 and CDR2 are MNHEY and SVGAGI. Trimming removed 6 bases from V and 6 bases from J; junction bases left unmatched: 6. The CDR3 loop spans 15 amino acids. The sample consisted of PBMCs or T cells enriched from blood (not recorded which). The clonotype comes from a woman aged 55-69 years who had recovered from COVID-19. V is TRBV6-5 and J is TRBJ1-6, with 9 nucleotides matching TRBD1. In DNA form, the CDR3 reads TGTGCCAGCAGAGGGACAGGGTTACTTAATTCACCCCTCCACTTT. This gives the protein CASRGTGLLNSPLHF.